One sample yielded the 26 T cell receptor beta chains listed below, sequenced in a study of T cell clonotyping in hematopoietic cell transplantation. Stated time point: recipient sample about 28 days before transplant, after cytoreduction. Measured with immunoSEQ multiplex PCR; TCRdb has only the in-frame clones, and not every one. The data show more than 25,000 clones, 60% to 75% seen once. The input for sequencing was peripheral blood mononuclear cells, taken before stem cell transplant. These receptors were obtained from a man aged 50-60 years with myelodysplastic syndrome. Some clones in this sample may be carry-over from other donors' samples.

This clone has only a few counts. The chain uses TRBV2 and TRBJ1-2; perhaps TRBD1 as D (5 bases). CDR1 SNHLY and CDR2 FYNNEI come from the germline V gene. The CDR3 extends over 13 amino acids. The V end was cut by 6 bases, the J end by 1 base, with 9 bases between. The CDR3 sequence is CASSSGLNYGYTF. The CDR3 coding sequence is TGTGCCAGCAGCTCGGGACTTAACTATGGCTACACCTTC.

The chain combines TRBV6-5 with TRBJ2-1; no clear D gene. Germline V CDR1 and CDR2: MNHEY, SVGAGI. Between the trimmed V and J ends, which lost 2 bases and 10 bases, there was a span of 6 bases. The CDR3 has 11 residues. CDR3 region: CASSYGPEQFF. For the CDR3, the DNA is TGTGCCAGCAGTTACGGGCCCGAGCAGTTCTTC.

The chain recombines TRBV4-1 with TRBJ2-3; TRBD2 might be the D (7 bases). The germline CDR1 and CDR2 sequences are MGHRA and YSYEKL. The CDR3 totals 15 residues. Trimming stripped 1 base from V and 6 bases from J, with 14 bases between. The CDR3 protein is CASSQARTRGDTQYF. The CDR3 region has the DNA TGCGCCAGCAGCCAAGCCAGGACTAGGGGGGATACGCAGTATTTT.

The chain combines TRBV29-1 with TRBJ1-2; possible D gene TRBD1, 6 bases. This CDR3 region has 13 residues. V was shortened by 7 bases and J by 7 bases, with 19 bases between the two germline ends. CDR1 is SQVTM, CDR2 ANQGSEA, per germline. DNA of the CDR3: TGCAGCGCTCCGGGGGGCAGGGGCGGTGGCTACACCTTC. Protein: CSAPGGRGGGYTF.

The sample holds a few counts of this clone. The V call is TRBV7-8, the J call TRBJ2-3; D gene uncertain. Trimming stripped 5 bases from V and 0 bases from J, with 12 bases between. The CDR3 is 15 amino acids. Germline V gene data show CDR1 as SGHVS and CDR2 as FQNEAQ. CDR3 bases: TGTGCCAGCAGCCCCGACCGATCTAGCACAGATACGCAGTATTTT. Translating gives CASSPDRSSTDTQYF.

CDR3 nucleotide sequence: TGTGCCAGCAGCGCGGGACAGGGGGCTTGGGAGACCCAGTACTTC. This sequence encodes CASSAGQGAWETQYF. The chain recombines TRBV9 with TRBJ2-5; TRBD1 matches at 12 bases. The V and J ends lost 3 bases and 5 bases, in that order; junction bases with no gene match: 5. Germline CDR1 is SGDLS and CDR2 is YYNGEE. The length of the CDR3 is 15 residues. The variable domain in full, with the rest retrieved from reference TRBV9 and TRBJ2-5, is DSGVTQTPKHLITATGQRVTLRCSPRSGDLSVYWYQQSLDQGLQFLIQYYNGEERAKGNILERFSAQQFPDLHSELNLSSLELGDSALYFCASSAGQGAWETQYFGPGTRLLVL.

The chain links TRBV30 to TRBJ1-1; possibly TRBD1 for D (6 bases). The V gene lost 4 bases and the J gene lost 4 bases, with 13 bases spanning the gap. Germline loops: CDR1 GTSNPN, CDR2 SVGIG (reference sequence). This CDR3 region has 13 residues. CDR3: CAWTQGLSTEAFF. The CDR3 nucleotides are TGTGCCTGGACCCAGGGGTTGAGCACTGAAGCTTTCTTT.

The V gene is TRBV5-1, the J gene TRBJ2-7, with D possibly being TRBD2 (5 bases). This CDR3 has 13 amino acids. V was pared by 1 base and J by 5 bases, with 10 bases between. Germline values: CDR1 SGHRS, CDR2 YFSETQ. The CDR3 coding sequence is TGCGCCAGCAGCTTGTCGACGGGGAACGAGCAGTACTTC. It yields the protein CASSLSTGNEQYF.

The chain links TRBV5-1 to TRBJ1-1, with 7 bases identical to TRBD1. Germline CDR1 reads SGHRS; CDR2 reads YFSETQ. V dropped 6 bases and J dropped 2; count of bases not matched to a gene: 7. The CDR3 has 14 residues. The CDR3 DNA is TGCGCCAGCAAGGGACAGAGCTCTAACACTGAAGCTTTCTTT. Translating it yields CASKGQSSNTEAFF.

The chain recombines TRBV11-2 with TRBJ2-7; TRBD1 or TRBD2 may be the D gene (5 bases each). Trimming left V 5 bases short and J 7 bases short, with 12 bases between. Germline-derived CDR1 and CDR2 are SGHAT and FQNNGV. The CDR3 is 12 residues long. The CDR3 reads CASSPLWGEQYF. The CDR3 DNA is TGTGCCAGCAGCCCTCTTTGGGGGGAGCAGTACTTC.

This clone was recorded once. V and J are TRBV29-1 and TRBJ2-5; D is perhaps TRBD2 (5 bases). Between the trimmed V and J ends, which lost 2 bases and 5 bases, there was a span of 12 bases. This CDR3 has 13 amino acids. The germline gives CDR1 SQVTM, CDR2 ANQGSEA. The CDR3 sequence: CSVETGIRETQYF. The CDR3 coding sequence is TGCAGCGTTGAAACCGGGATCAGGGAGACCCAGTACTTC.

The chain recombines TRBV9 with TRBJ1-6, with TRBD1 as a possible D gene (5 bases). This CDR3 has 15 residues. V lost 0 bases and J lost 9, with 13 bases in between. From germline, CDR1 is SGDLS and CDR2 YYNGEE. CDR3 region: CASSVVPSGGSPLHF. CDR3 nucleotide sequence: TGTGCCAGCAGCGTAGTTCCTTCGGGGGGTTCACCCCTCCACTTT.

This clone showed up just once. The chain uses TRBV30 and TRBJ2-3; D is possibly TRBD2 (5 bases). The CDR3 length is 14 residues. Germline values: CDR1 GTSNPN, CDR2 SVGIG (reference sequence). V lost 0 bases and J lost 1, with 8 bases in between. CDR3 nucleotides: TGTGCCTGGAGTGTGGGAGCAGGCACAGATACGCAGTATTTT. Its translation is CAWSVGAGTDTQYF.

In its sample, this clone was seen a few times. The rearrangement uses TRBV7-2 and TRBJ2-7; D gene uncertain. V shed 3 bases and J shed 3 bases, with 0 bases lying between them. The CDR3 loop spans 10 amino acids. Germline CDR1 and CDR2: SGHTA and FQGNSA. The CDR3 is CASSFYEQYF. CDR3 coding DNA: TGTGCCAGCAGCTTCTACGAGCAGTACTTC.

This clone turned up a few times. The V and J genes are TRBV30 and TRBJ2-7, with a tentative D call TRBD1 (7 bases). Germline V CDR1 and CDR2: GTSNPN, SVGIG (reference sequence). Trimming took off 5 bases at V and 4 bases at J, with 15 bases between the two ends. The length of the CDR3 is 13 residues. In DNA, the CDR3 is TGTGCCTGGGAACCACAGGGGAGGTACGAGCAGTACTTC. Encoded protein: CAWEPQGRYEQYF.

The V and J genes are TRBV6-4 and TRBJ1-1; D not certain. V dropped 3 bases and J dropped 3 bases, with 8 bases sitting between them. This CDR3 region has 13 residues. The germline gives CDR1 MRHNA, CDR2 SNTAGT. The chain's CDR3 is CASSEVSYTEAFF. As DNA, the CDR3 is TGTGCCAGCAGTGAGGTGTCGTACACTGAAGCTTTCTTT.

The V gene is TRBV19, the J gene TRBJ1-1; D is ambiguous. The CDR3 runs 12 residues. Trimming left V 7 bases short and J 0 bases short, with 6 bases between. Germline V CDR1 and CDR2: LNHDA, SQIVND (reference sequence). The CDR3 here is CASKMMNTEAFF. The CDR3 coding sequence is TGTGCCAGTAAAATGATGAACACTGAAGCTTTCTTT.

V gene TRBV5-6 combines with J gene TRBJ2-2; D call uncertain. The CDR3 is 14 amino acids. Trimming left V 2 bases short and J 1 base short, with 6 bases between. Per the germline V gene, CDR1 is SGHDT and CDR2 is YYEEEE. As DNA, the CDR3 is TGTGCCAGCAGCTTTCAACAGAACACCGGGGAGCTGTTTTTT. Encoded protein: CASSFQQNTGELFF.

This clone showed up just a few times. The V and J genes are TRBV5-1 and TRBJ2-7, with D possibly being TRBD1 or TRBD2 (6 bases each). The CDR3 extends over 14 amino acids. The germline V and J ends were trimmed by 7 bases and 2 bases, with 16 bases remaining between them. Germline CDR1 SGHRS, CDR2 YFSETQ. CDR3 amino acids: CASQDSGQTYEQYF. The CDR3 DNA follows: TGCGCCAGCCAAGATAGCGGACAGACCTACGAGCAGTACTTC.

The genes are TRBV6-1 and TRBJ2-7, with D maybe TRBD1 (5 bases). This CDR3 has 15 amino acids. Germline assignment: CDR1 MNHNS and CDR2 SASEGT. V lost 6 bases, J lost 3 bases, and 18 bases lay in between. The CDR3: CASSPMGQVNYEQYF. CDR3 nucleotide sequence: TGTGCCAGCAGCCCAATGGGGCAGGTAAACTACGAGCAGTACTTC.

The V call is TRBV20-1, the J call TRBJ2-7; D uncertain. Germline-derived CDR1 and CDR2 are DFQATT and SNEGSKA (reference sequence). The CDR3 totals 10 residues. Trimming pared 6 bases from V and 4 bases from J, leaving 7 bases between. As DNA, the CDR3 is TGCAGTGCCCACCAATACGAGCAGTACTTC. It yields the protein CSAHQYEQYF.

A word on this clone: Given the absence of the conserved phenylalanine or tryptophan at the CDR3 end, a read error is likely. The rearrangement uses TRBV30 and TRBJ1-1, with TRBD1 matching 7 bases. CDR1 is GTSNPN, CDR2 SVGIG, per germline (reference sequence). CDR3 length: 13 amino acids. The CDR3 DNA reads as TGTGCCTGGATAGTACAGGGGAACCCTGAAGCTTTCCTT. This encodes CAWIVQGNPEAFL.

This clone was seen a few times. The CDR3 sequence: CASSKRGVNTEAFF. In nucleotides, the CDR3 is TGTGCCAGCTCAAAGAGGGGTGTGAACACTGAAGCTTTCTTT. The chain couples TRBV18 to TRBJ1-1, with TRBD1 as a possible D gene (5 bases). From germline, CDR1 is KGHSH and CDR2 LQKENI. This CDR3 has 14 residues. Trimming left V 5 bases short and J 0 bases short, with 10 bases between.

The sample holds a few counts of this clone. The gene calls are TRBV29-1 and TRBJ1-2, with D maybe TRBD1 (6 bases). The CDR3 is 15 amino acids. V was pared by 0 bases and J by 2 bases, with 13 bases between. Germline values: CDR1 SQVTM, CDR2 ANQGSEA. The chain's CDR3 is CSVEDSLGTNYGYTF. The CDR3 DNA is TGCAGCGTTGAAGATTCGTTGGGGACAAACTATGGCTACACCTTC.

The J gene is TRBJ2-7, the V gene TRBV29-1; either TRBD1 or TRBD2 may fit D (5 bases each). Trimming took off 7 bases at V and 3 bases at J, with 13 bases between the two ends. This CDR3 has 12 residues. Germline lookup yields CDR1 SQVTM and CDR2 ANQGSEA. Here the CDR3 reads CSGGDPGYEQYF. The CDR3 nucleotides are TGCAGCGGAGGGGACCCCGGCTACGAGCAGTACTTC.

V and J are TRBV28 and TRBJ1-5; a possible D gene is TRBD1 (5 bases). V was trimmed by 8 bases and J by 1 base, leaving 18 bases between them. Germline CDR1 and CDR2: MDHEN and SYDVKM. This CDR3 is built from 16 residues. The CDR3 protein is CASLRGAGGSNQPQHF. The CDR3 nucleotides read TGTGCCAGCCTACGGGGCGCGGGGGGGAGCAATCAGCCCCAGCATTTT.